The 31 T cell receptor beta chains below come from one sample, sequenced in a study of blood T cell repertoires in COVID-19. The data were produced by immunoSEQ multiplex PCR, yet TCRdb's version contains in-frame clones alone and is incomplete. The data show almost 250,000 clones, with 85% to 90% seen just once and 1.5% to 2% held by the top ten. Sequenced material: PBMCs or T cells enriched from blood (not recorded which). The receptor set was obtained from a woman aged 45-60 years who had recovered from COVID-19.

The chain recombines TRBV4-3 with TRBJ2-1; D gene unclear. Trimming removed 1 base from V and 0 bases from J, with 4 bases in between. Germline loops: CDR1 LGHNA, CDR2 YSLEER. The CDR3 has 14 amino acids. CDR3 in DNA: TGCGCCAGCAGCCAAGCAGTCTCCTACAATGAGCAGTTCTTC. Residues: CASSQAVSYNEQFF.

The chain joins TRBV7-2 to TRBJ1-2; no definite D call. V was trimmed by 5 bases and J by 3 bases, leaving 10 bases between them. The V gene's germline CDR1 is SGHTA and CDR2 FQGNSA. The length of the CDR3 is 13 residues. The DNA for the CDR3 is TGTGCCAGCAGCCGCGCCTCGCACTATGGCTACACCTTC. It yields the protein CASSRASHYGYTF. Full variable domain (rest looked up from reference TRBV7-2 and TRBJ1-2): GAGVSQSPSNKVTEKGKDVELRCDPISGHTALYWYRQSLGQGLEFLIYFQGNSAPDKSGLPSDRFSAERTGGSVSTLTIQRTQQEDSAVYLCASSRASHYGYTFGSGTRLTVV.

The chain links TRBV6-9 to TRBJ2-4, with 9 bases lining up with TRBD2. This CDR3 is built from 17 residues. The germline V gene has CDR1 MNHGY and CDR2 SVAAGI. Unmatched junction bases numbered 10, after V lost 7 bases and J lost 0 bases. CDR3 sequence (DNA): TGTGCCAGCATGAAGCGGGAGGTAAAACTAGCCAAAAACATTCAGTACTTC. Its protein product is CASMKREVKLAKNIQYF.

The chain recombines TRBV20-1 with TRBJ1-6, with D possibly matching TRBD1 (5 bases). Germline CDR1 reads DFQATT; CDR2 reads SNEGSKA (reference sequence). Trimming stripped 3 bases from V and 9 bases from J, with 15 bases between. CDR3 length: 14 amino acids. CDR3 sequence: CSASQGVNGSPLHF. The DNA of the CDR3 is TGCAGTGCTAGTCAGGGTGTGAATGGTTCACCCCTCCACTTT.

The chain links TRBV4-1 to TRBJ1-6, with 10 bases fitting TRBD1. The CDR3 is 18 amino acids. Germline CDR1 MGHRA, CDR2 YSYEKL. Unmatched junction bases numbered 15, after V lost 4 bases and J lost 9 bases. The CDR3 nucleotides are TGCGCCAGCAGCCGATTCATACTAGGAGGGGACAGGGGTTCACCCCTCCACTTT. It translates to CASSRFILGGDRGSPLHF.

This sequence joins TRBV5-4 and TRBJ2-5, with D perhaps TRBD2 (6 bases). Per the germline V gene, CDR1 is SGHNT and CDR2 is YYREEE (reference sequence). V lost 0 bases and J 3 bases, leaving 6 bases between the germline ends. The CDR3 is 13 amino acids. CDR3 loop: CASSLGGEETQYF. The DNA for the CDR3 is TGTGCCAGCAGCTTGGGGGGGGAAGAGACCCAGTACTTC.

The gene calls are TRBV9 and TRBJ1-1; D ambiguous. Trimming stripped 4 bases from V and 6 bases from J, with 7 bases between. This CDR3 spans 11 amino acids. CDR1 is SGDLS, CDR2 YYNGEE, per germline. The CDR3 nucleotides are TGTGCCAGCAGCCCCCTCTCTGAAGCTTTCTTT. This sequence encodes CASSPLSEAFF.

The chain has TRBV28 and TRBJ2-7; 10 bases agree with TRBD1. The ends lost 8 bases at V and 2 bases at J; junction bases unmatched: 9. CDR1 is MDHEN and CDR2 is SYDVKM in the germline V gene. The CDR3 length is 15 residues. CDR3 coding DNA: TGTGCCAGCCTCTCCCGCGGGACAGGGGCCTACGAGCAGTACTTC. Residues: CASLSRGTGAYEQYF.

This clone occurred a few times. The CDR3, as DNA: TGTGCCAGCAGCCAAGAAGGGGGGGGCCAGGGCTATGGCTACACCTTC. Translated, it gives CASSQEGGGQGYGYTF. The chain uses TRBV4-2 and TRBJ1-2; tentative D call: TRBD1 (6 bases). The CDR3 loop spans 16 amino acids. The V gene lost 0 bases and the J gene lost 4 bases, with 15 bases spanning the gap. Germline CDR1 LGHNA, CDR2 YNFKEQ.

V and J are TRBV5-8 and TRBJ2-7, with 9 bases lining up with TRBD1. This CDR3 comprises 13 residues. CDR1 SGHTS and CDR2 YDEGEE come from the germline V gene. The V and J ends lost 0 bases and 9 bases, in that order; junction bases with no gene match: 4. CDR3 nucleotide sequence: TGTGCCAGCAGCTTGGGGACAGGGGTTGGGCAGTACTTC. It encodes CASSLGTGVGQYF.

CDR3 sequence reads: CASSLLAGGPDTQYF. In nucleotides, the CDR3 is TGTGCCAGCAGTCTCCTAGCGGGAGGGCCAGATACGCAGTATTTT. The chain joins TRBV7-2 to TRBJ2-3, with TRBD2 matching 12 bases. There are 15 residues in the CDR3. Losses at the gene ends were 6 bases for V and 4 bases for J; bases not matched to a gene: 5. CDR1 and CDR2 from the germline V gene are SGHTA and FQGNSA.

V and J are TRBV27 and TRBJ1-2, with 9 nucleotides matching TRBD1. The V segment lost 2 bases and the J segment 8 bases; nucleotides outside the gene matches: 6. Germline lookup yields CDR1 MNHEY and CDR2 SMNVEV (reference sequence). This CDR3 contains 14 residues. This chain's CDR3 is CASSLGGQGSGYTF. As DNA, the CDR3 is TGTGCCAGCAGTTTAGGGGGACAGGGCAGCGGCTACACCTTC.

In DNA form, the CDR3 reads TGTGCCAGCAGCTTAGCTCATGAGCAGTTCTTC. This encodes CASSLAHEQFF. The chain recombines TRBV5-6 with TRBJ2-1; D not certain. Trimming removed 2 bases at V and 8 bases at J, with 5 bases between. Germline values: CDR1 SGHDT, CDR2 YYEEEE. The CDR3 has 11 amino acids.

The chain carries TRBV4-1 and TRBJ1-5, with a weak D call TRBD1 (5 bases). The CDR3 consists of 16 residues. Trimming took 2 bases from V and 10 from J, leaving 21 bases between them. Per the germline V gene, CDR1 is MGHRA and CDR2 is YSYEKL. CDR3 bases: TGCGCCAGCAGCCAAAGGTCAGCAGGGATGGATCGACCCCAGCATTTT. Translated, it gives CASSQRSAGMDRPQHF.

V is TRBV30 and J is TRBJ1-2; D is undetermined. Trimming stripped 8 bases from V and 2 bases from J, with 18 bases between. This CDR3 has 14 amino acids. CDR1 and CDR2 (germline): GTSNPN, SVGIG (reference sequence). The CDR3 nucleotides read TGTGCCAAATCTCGGCAGGCCAACAACTATGGCTACACCTTC. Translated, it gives CAKSRQANNYGYTF.

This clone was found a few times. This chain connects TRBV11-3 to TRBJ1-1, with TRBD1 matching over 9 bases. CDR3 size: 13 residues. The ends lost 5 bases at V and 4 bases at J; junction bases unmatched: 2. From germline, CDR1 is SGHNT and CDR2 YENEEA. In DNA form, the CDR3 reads TGTGCCAGCAGCAGACAGGGGGGCACTGAAGCTTTCTTT. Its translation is CASSRQGGTEAFF.

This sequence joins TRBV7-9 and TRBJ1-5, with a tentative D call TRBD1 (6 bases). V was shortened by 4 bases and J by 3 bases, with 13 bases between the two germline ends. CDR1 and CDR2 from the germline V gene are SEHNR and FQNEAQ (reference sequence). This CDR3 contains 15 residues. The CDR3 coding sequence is TGTGCCAGCAGCTCGCTGACAGGTTCCAATCAGCCCCAGCATTTT. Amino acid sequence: CASSSLTGSNQPQHF.

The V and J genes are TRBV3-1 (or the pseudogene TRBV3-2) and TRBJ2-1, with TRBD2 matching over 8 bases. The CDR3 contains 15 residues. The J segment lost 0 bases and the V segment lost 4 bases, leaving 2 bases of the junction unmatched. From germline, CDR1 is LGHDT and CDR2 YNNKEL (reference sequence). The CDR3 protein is CASSRAGGSYNEQFF. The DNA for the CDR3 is TGTGCCAGCAGCCGTGCGGGAGGCTCCTACAATGAGCAGTTCTTC.

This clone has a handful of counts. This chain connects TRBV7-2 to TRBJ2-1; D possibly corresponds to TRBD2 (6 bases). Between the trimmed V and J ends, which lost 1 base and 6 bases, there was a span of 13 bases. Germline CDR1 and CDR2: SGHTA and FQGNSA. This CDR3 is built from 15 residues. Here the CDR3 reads CASSLVVGGSNEQFF. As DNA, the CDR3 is TGTGCCAGCAGCTTAGTGGTTGGAGGGTCCAATGAGCAGTTCTTC.

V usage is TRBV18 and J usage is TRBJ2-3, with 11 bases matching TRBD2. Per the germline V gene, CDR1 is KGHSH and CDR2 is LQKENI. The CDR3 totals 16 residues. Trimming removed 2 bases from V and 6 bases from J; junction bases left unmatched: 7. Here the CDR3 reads CASSPKRLAGSDTQYF. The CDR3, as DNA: TGTGCCAGCTCACCAAAAAGACTAGCGGGATCGGATACGCAGTATTTT.

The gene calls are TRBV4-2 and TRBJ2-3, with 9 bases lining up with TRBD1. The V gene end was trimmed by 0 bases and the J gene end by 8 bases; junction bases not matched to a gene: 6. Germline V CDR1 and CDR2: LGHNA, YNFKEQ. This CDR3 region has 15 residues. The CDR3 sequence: CASSQDTGGFTTQYF. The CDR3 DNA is TGTGCCAGCAGCCAAGATACAGGGGGCTTTACTACGCAGTATTTT.

In nucleotides, the CDR3 is TGCGCCAGCAGCCAGACTAGCGGGGTGACCTACGAGCAGTACTTC. Amino acid sequence: CASSQTSGVTYEQYF. V and J are TRBV4-1 and TRBJ2-7, with 11 bases identical to TRBD2. The CDR3 has 15 amino acids. Looked up from germline, CDR1 is MGHRA and CDR2 is YSYEKL. The V gene end was trimmed by 3 bases and the J gene end by 2 bases; junction bases not matched to a gene: 3.

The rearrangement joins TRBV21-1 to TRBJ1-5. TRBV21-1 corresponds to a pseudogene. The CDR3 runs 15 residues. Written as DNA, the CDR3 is TGTGCCAGCAGCAATAGAGGTACGCACAATCAGCCCCAGCATTTT. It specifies CASSNRGTHNQPQHF.

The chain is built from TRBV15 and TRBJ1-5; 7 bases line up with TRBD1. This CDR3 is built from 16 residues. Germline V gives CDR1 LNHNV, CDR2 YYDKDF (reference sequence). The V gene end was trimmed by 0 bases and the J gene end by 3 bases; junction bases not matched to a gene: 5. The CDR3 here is CATSRDKGQANQPQHF. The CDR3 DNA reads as TGTGCCACCAGCAGAGATAAAGGACAGGCCAATCAGCCCCAGCATTTT.

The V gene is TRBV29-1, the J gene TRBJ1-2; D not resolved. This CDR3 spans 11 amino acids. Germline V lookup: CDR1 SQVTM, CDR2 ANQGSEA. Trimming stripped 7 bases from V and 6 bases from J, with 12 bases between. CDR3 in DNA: TGCAGCGCCTTCGAGGGAAATGGCTACACCTTC. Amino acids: CSAFEGNGYTF. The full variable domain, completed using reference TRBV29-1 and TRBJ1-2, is SAVISQKPSRDICQRGTSLTIQCQVDSQVTMMFWYRQQPGQSLTLIATANQGSEATYESGFVIDKFPISRPNLTFSTLTVSNMSPEDSSIYLCSAFEGNGYTFGSGTRLTVV.

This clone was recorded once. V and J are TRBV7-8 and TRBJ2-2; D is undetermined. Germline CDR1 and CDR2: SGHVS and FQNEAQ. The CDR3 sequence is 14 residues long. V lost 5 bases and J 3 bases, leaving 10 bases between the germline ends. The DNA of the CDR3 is TGTGCCAGCAGCACTAACCCCTACACCGGGGAGCTGTTTTTT. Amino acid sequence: CASSTNPYTGELFF.

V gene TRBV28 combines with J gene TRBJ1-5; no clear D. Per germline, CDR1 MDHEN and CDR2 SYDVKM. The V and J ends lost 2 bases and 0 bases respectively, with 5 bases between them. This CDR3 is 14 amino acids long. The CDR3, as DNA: TGTGCCAGCAGTTTAAGCCATAGCAATCAGCCCCAGCATTTT. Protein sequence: CASSLSHSNQPQHF.

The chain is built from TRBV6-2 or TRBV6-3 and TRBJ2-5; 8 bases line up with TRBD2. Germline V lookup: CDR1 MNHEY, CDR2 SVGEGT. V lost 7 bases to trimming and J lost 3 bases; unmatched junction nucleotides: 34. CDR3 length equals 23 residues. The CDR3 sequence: CASTPLGSSGRLSTSGAKETQYF. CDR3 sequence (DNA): TGTGCCAGCACCCCCCTTGGGTCGAGCGGGAGATTGTCGACCTCCGGCGCTAAAGAGACCCAGTACTTC.

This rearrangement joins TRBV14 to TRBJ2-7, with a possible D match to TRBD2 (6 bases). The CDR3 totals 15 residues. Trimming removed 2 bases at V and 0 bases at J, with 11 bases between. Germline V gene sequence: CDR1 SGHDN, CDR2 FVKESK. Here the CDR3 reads CASSQIPGASYEQYF. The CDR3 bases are TGTGCCAGCAGCCAAATCCCGGGAGCCTCCTACGAGCAGTACTTC.

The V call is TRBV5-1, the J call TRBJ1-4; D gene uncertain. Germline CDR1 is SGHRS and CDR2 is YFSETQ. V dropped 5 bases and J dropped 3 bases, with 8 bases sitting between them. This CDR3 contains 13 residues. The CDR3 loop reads CASSLPPNEKLFF. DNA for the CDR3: TGCGCCAGCAGTTTGCCTCCTAATGAAAAACTGTTTTTT.

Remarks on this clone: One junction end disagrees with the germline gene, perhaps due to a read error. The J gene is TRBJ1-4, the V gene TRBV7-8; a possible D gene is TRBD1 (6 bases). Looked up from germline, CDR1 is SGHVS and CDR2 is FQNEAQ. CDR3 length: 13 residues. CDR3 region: CASSLVVSTGATF. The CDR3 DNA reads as TGTGCCAGCAGCTTAGTAGTGTCGACAGGCGCAACTTTT.